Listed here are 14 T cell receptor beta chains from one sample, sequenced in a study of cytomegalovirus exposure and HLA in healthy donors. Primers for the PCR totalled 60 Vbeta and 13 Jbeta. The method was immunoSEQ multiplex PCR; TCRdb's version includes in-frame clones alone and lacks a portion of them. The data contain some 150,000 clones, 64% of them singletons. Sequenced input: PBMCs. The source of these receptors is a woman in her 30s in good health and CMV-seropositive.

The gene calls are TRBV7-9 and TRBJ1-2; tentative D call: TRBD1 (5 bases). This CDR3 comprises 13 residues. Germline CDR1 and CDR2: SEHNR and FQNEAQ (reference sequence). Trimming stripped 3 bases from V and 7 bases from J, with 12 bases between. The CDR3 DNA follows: TGTGCCAGCAGCTTGGGGGGACTTGGTGGCTACACCTTC. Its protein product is CASSLGGLGGYTF.

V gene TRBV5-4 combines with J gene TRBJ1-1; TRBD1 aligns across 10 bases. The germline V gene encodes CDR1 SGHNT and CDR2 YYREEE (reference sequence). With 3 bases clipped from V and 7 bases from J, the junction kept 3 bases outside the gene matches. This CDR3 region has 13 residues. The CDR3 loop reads CASSWDRGYEAFF. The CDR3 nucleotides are TGTGCCAGCAGCTGGGACAGGGGATATGAAGCTTTCTTT.

As DNA, the CDR3 is TGTGCCAGCAGCCTAGGGGGGACAGGGGGCTCCAACGTCCTGACTTTC. Amino acid sequence: CASSLGGTGGSNVLTF. The V call is TRBV4-2, the J call TRBJ2-6, with TRBD1 matching 12 bases. V lost 4 bases to trimming and J lost 8 bases; unmatched junction nucleotides: 6. This CDR3 is 16 amino acids long. Germline CDR1 is LGHNA and CDR2 is YNFKEQ.

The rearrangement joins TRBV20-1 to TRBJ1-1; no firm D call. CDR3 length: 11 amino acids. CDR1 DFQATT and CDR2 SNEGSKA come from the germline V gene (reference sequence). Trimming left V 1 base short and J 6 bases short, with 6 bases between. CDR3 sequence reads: CSARAGPEAFF. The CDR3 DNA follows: TGCAGTGCTAGAGCTGGGCCTGAAGCTTTCTTT.

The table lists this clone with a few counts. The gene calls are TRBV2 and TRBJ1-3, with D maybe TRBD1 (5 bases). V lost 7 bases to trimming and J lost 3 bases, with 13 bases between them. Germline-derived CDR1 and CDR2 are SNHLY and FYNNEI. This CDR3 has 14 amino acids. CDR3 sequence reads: CASTLGPRGNTIYF. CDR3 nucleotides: TGTGCCAGCACTCTGGGGCCTCGTGGAAACACCATATATTTT.

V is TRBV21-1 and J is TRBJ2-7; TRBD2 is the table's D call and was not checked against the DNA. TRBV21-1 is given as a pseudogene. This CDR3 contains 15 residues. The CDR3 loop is CASSRGGTDSYEQYF. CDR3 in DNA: TGTGCCAGCAGCCGGGGGGGGACCGACTCCTACGAGCAGTACTTC.

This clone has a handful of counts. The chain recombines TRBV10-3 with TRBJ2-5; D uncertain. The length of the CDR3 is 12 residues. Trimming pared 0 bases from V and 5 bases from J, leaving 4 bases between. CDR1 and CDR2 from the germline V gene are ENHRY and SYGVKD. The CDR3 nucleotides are TGTGCCATCAGTGAGTCCAGGGAGACCCAGTACTTC. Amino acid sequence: CAISESRETQYF.

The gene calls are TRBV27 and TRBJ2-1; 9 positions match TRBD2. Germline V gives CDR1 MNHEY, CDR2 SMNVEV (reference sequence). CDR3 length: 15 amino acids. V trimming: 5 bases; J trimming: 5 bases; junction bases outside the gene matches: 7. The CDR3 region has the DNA TGTGCCAGCAGTCCGCGCGGGGGGGCCCACAATGAGCAGTTCTTC. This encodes CASSPRGGAHNEQFF.

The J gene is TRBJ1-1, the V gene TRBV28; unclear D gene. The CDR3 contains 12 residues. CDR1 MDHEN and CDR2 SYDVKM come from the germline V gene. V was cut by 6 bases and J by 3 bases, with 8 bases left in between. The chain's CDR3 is CASRLTDTEAFF. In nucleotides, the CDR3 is TGTGCCAGCAGGTTGACTGACACTGAAGCTTTCTTT.

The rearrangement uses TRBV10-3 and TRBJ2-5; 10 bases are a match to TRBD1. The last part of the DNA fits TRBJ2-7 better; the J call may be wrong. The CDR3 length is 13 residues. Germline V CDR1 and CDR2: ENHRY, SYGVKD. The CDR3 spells CAIRGQGRYEQYF. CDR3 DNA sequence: TGTGCCATCAGGGGACAGGGGAGATACGAGCAGTACTTC.

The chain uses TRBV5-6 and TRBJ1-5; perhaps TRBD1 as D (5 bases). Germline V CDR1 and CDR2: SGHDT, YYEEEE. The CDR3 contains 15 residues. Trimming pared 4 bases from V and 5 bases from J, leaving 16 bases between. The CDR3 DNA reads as TGTGCCAGCAGCGCATTCGACAGCGACGATCAGCCCCAGCATTTT. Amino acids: CASSAFDSDDQPQHF.

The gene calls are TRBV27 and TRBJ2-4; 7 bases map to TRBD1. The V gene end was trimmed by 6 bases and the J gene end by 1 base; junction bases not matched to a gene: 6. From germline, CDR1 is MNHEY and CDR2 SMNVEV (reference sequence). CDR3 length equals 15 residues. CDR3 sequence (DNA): TGTGCCAGCAGATACACAGGGGACGCCAAAAACATTCAGTACTTC. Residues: CASRYTGDAKNIQYF.

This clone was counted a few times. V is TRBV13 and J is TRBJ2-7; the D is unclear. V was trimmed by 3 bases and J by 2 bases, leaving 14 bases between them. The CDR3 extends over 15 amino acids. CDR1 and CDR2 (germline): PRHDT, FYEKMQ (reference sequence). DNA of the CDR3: TGTGCCAGCAGCTTTTCCCGTACGGTAACCTACGAGCAGTACTTC. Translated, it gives CASSFSRTVTYEQYF.

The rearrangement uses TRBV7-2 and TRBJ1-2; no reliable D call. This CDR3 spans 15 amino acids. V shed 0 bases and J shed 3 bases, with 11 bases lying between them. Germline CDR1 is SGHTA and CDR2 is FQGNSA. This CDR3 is CASSLAENTYYGYTF. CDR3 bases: TGTGCCAGCAGCTTAGCTGAGAATACTTACTATGGCTACACCTTC.